Listed below are T cell receptor beta chains from one sample, sequenced in a study of a mutant IDH1 vaccine in newly diagnosed glioma. Repertoires were generated with immunoSEQ multiplex PCR, while TCRdb's copy carries only in-frame clones and drops some. Among approximately 41,000 clones, 60% to 85% were seen once, and the ten largest hold about 6.3%. No antigens are known for them. Source: PBMCs, taken from a glioma patient whose treatment included an IDH1 peptide vaccine. These receptors all come from a woman aged 40 to 49 with glioma. Some clones in this sample may be carry-over from other donors' samples. Both conserved end residues are part of each CDR3. D genes are given only for firm matches. The size field is filled for only some rows; it gives once, few, many or a size class.

CDR3nt,CDR3aa,abundance,d_gene,v_gene,j_gene
TGTGCCAGTAGTATTGGGGACAGAAACCAAGAGACCCAGTACTTC,CASSIGDRNQETQYF,.,TRBD1,TRBV19,TRBJ2-5
TGTGCCAGTAGCCCGACCCCTCCGGGGGGTGCTTTCTTT,CASSPTPPGGAFF,.,.,TRBV19,TRBJ1-1
TGTGCCAGCCCGGTCGGACTAGCGGGGCCTACTAGCACAGATACGCAGTATTTT,CASPVGLAGPTSTDTQYF,once,TRBD2,TRBV2,TRBJ2-3
TGTGCCAGCACCGGACCGGGAGAAGAGACCCAGTACTTC,CASTGPGEETQYF,.,.,TRBV9,TRBJ2-5
TGCGCCAGCAGCCAAGGGACAGGGAATGGAAACACCATATATTTT,CASSQGTGNGNTIYF,.,TRBD1,TRBV4-3,TRBJ1-3
TGTGCCAGCAACGCGGGGCTAGGGAACACTGAAGCTTTCTTT,CASNAGLGNTEAFF,.,.,TRBV7-9,TRBJ1-1
TGTGCCAGTAGTATTTCCGGGGAGCTGTTTTTT,CASSISGELFF,.,.,TRBV19,TRBJ2-2
TGTGCCTGGAGCCCACAGGGGAATCAGCCCCAGCATTTT,CAWSPQGNQPQHF,.,TRBD1,TRBV30,TRBJ1-5
TGCGCCAGCAGCGTAGGTGGGGACAGATATTACGAGCAGTACTTC,CASSVGGDRYYEQYF,.,TRBD1,TRBV5-1,TRBJ2-7
TGCGCCAGCAGTGACGGAAAAGGGGGCGACTCACCCCTCCACTTT,CASSDGKGGDSPLHF,.,TRBD1,TRBV10-2,TRBJ1-6
TGCGCCAGCAGCCAAGATTTGAGGAGGGGTGGATACTACGAGCAGTACTTC,CASSQDLRRGGYYEQYF,.,.,TRBV4-3,TRBJ2-7
TGTGCCAGCGGGGGGGACAGGCGCGAAGCTTTCTTT,CASGGDRREAFF,.,TRBD1,TRBV2,TRBJ1-1
TGTGCCAGCAGACTCGAGGCGAACACTGAAGCTTTCTTT,CASRLEANTEAFF,few,.,TRBV6-5,TRBJ1-1
TGTGCCAGCAGTGAAACGAAGGGGCGCGTGGATACGCAGTATTTT,CASSETKGRVDTQYF,once,.,TRBV2,TRBJ2-3
TGCGCCAGCAGCCAGGACAATTTACTCTCCTACGAGCAGTACTTC,CASSQDNLLSYEQYF,.,.,TRBV4-3,TRBJ2-7
TGTGCCAGCAGTTCGCGGACAGGCAGCAATCAGCCCCAGCATTTT,CASSSRTGSNQPQHF,.,TRBD1,TRBV28,TRBJ1-5
TGTGCCAGCAGCTTGCTTTCGACGTCCTCGCCCCAAAAACTGTTTTTT,CASSLLSTSSPQKLFF,.,.,TRBV5-6,TRBJ1-4
TGTGCCAGCAGCTTCTCTAGTAATGGCTACACCTTC,CASSFSSNGYTF,.,.,TRBV13,TRBJ1-2
TGTGCCAGCAGTTTAGGGGACAGGTTGAACACTGAAGCTTTCTTT,CASSLGDRLNTEAFF,.,TRBD1,TRBV28,TRBJ1-1
TGTGCCAGCAGCTCCAGGGTTCAAGAGACCCAGTACTTC,CASSSRVQETQYF,.,.,TRBV7-6,TRBJ2-5
TGTGCCAGCAGCCACCCACGCGGGGGGGATGGCTACACCTTC,CASSHPRGGDGYTF,.,.,TRBV4-2,TRBJ1-2
TGTGCCAGCAGCGCGAGGGGGAATTCACCCCTCCACTTT,CASSARGNSPLHF,.,.,TRBV9,TRBJ1-6
TGTGCCAGCAGTGGACAGGGAGGATTTGCCGGGGAGCTGTTTTTT,CASSGQGGFAGELFF,few,.,TRBV2,TRBJ2-2
TGTGCCAGCAGTTTATTGCAGGGGAGAACTGAAGCTTTCTTT,CASSLLQGRTEAFF,medium-sized,.,TRBV27,TRBJ1-1
TGTGCCAGCAGAGCTACAGGGAGGGACTATGGCTACACCTTC,CASRATGRDYGYTF,.,.,TRBV6-1,TRBJ1-2
TGCGCCAGCATGGAGGGGGGCCCCTCCTACGAGCAGTACTTC,CASMEGGPSYEQYF,.,.,TRBV10-1,TRBJ2-7
TGCGCCAGCAGTGCTCGACAGGCGACAAATGAAAAACTGTTTTTT,CASSARQATNEKLFF,once,.,TRBV5-1,TRBJ1-4
TGTGCCACCACAGGGTCTAACCAAGAGACCCAGTACTTC,CATTGSNQETQYF,.,.,TRBV5-4,TRBJ2-5